This T cell receptor beta chain was captured in a study of T cell repertoires in cytomegalovirus infection. Study-wide background: CMV infection together with matching HLA type was indicated by public TCR beta signatures.

Each CDR3 protein is one row after TCRdb ran MiXCR on the reads. Of 300,000 to 450,000 distinct CDR3 sequences detected, 15% to 20% appear once; the ten largest clones hold roughly 8.7%. In its sample, this clonotype was seen a few times. Germline loops: CDR1 SGHNT, CDR2 YYREEE (reference sequence). V was cut by 4 bases and J by 5 bases, with 24 bases left in between. This CDR3 region has 17 residues. The sequence came from a human donor in good health (CMV status not recorded). Some clones in this sample may be carry-over from other donors' samples. Sequences were obtained from PBMCs. V gene TRBV5-4 combines with J gene TRBJ1-2, with D possibly TRBD1 on 6 matching bases. The CDR3 is CASSPWGVGHHRYGYTF. The CDR3 nucleotides read TGTGCCAGCAGCCCTTGGGGTGTGGGACACCATCGTTATGGCTACACCTTC. Variable domain in full (rest from reference TRBV5-4 and TRBJ1-2): ETGVTQSPTHLIKTRGQQVTLRCSSQSGHNTVSWYQQALGQGPQFIFQYYREEENGRGNFPPRFSGLQFPNYSSELNVNALELDDSALYLCASSPWGVGHHRYGYTFGSGTRLTVV.